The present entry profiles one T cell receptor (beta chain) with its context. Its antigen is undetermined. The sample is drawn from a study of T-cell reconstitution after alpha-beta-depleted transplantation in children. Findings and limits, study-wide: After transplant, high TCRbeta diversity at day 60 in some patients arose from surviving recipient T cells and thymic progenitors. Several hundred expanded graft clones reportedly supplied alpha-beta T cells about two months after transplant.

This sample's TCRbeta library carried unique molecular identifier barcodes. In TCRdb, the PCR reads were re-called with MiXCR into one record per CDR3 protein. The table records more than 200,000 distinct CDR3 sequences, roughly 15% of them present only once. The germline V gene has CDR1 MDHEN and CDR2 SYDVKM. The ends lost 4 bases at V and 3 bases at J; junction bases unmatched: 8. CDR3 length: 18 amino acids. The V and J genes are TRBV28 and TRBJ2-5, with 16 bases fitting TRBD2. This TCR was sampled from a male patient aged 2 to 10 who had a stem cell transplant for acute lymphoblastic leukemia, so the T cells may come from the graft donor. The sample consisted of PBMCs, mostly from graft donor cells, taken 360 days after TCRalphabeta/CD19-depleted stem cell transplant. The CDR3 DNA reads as TGTGCCAGCAGTTCCCCGGGACTAGCGGGGGGGCCGGAAGAGACCCAGTACTTC. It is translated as CASSSPGLAGGPEETQYF.